This T cell receptor beta chain originates from a study of blood T cell repertoires in COVID-19. The wider study: From the United States, Italy and Spain came samples of acute and convalescent COVID-19.

Recruitment covered 20 to 25 US areas and drew participants whose ages spanned about 18 to 100 years. Resolution of symptoms, clearance, or two negative PCRs was present in recovered Cohort 3 donors. Produced via immunoSEQ multiplex PCR; TCRdb's table is partial and in-frame only. The table includes around 300,000 clones, roughly nine tenths detected once. This CDR3 is 16 amino acids long. The V gene's germline CDR1 is SGHNT and CDR2 YENEEA. V was trimmed by 3 bases and J by 3 bases, leaving 14 bases between them. This sequence was found in a woman aged 18-30 years who had recovered from COVID-19. The V and J genes are TRBV11-3 and TRBJ2-2, with a possible D match to TRBD2 (7 bases). The sequenced material came from PBMCs or T cells enriched from blood (not recorded which). The CDR3 nucleotides are TGTGCCAGCAGCTTCCATCTAGGGGGGGACACCGGGGAGCTGTTTTTT. Its translation: CASSFHLGGDTGELFF.